This T cell receptor beta chain was sequenced for a study of shared clonotypes between healthy human individuals. Notes on the study in general: Investigators collected only blood, and repertoires in tissues likely differ.

The naive CD8 subset, CD45RO-negative cells positively selected for CCR7, excluded terminally differentiated effector memory CD45RA+ cells. Trimming pared 0 bases from V and 6 bases from J, leaving 20 bases between. Germline-derived CDR1 and CDR2 are SGHAT and FQNNGV. The CDR3 consists of 18 residues. Each cell subset's genomic DNA was divided evenly among several immunoSEQ plates. Clones were sequenced by immunoSEQ multiplex PCR, and TCRdb holds only the in-frame ones, with some missing. Of about 2 million clones in the sample, about 95% were seen once. Concerning this clone itself: The target antigen is unknown.

The specimen sequenced was naive CD8+ T cells sorted from blood. This sequence joins TRBV11-2 and TRBJ2-2; D tentatively fits TRBD1 or TRBD2 (6 bases each). This clonotype originated in a man between 18 and 29 years old in good health. The CDR3 DNA is TGTGCCAGCAGCTTAGATTTCCCTAGAGGGGGACTCGCCGGGGAGCTGTTTTTT. As protein: CASSLDFPRGGLAGELFF.